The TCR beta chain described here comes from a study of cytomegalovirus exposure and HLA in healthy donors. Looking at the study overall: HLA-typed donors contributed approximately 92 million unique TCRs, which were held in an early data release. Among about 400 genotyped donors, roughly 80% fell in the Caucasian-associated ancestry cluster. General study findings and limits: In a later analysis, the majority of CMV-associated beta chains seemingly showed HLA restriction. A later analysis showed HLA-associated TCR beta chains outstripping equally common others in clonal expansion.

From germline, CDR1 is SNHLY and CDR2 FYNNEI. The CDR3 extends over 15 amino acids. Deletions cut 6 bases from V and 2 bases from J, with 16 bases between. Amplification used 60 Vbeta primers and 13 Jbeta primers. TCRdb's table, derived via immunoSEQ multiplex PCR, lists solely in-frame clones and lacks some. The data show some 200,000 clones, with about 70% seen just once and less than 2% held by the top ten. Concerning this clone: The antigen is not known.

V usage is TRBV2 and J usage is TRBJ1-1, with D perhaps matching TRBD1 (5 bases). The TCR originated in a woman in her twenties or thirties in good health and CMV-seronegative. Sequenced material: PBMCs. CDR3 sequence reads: CASRSTGVGNTEAFF. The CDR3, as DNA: TGTGCCAGCAGATCAACAGGAGTCGGAAACACTGAAGCTTTCTTT.